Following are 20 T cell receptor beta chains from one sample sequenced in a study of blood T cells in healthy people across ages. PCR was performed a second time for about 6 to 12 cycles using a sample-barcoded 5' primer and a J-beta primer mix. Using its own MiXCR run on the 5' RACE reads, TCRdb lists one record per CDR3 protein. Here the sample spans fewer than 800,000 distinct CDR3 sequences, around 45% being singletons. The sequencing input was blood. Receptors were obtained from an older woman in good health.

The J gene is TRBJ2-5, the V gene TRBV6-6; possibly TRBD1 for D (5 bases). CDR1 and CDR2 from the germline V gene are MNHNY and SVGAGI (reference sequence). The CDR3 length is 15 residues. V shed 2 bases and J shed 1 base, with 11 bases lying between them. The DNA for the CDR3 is TGTGCCAGCAGTTACCCGCAGGGTGGCCAAGAGACCCAGTACTTC. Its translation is CASSYPQGGQETQYF.

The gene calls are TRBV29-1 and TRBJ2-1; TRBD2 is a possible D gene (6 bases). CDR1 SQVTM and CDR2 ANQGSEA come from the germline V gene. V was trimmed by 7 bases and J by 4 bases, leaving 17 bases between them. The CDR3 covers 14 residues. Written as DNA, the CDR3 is TGCAGCGGAGTTAGCGGACTATCTTACAATGAGCAGTTCTTC. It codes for CSGVSGLSYNEQFF.

For the CDR3, the DNA is TGTGCCAGCAGCCCTGACTTGGACGAGCGGTACTTC. The encoded protein is CASSPDLDERYF. The rearrangement links TRBV7-9 to TRBJ2-5; unclear D gene. V lost 5 bases and J lost 13, with 17 bases in between. Germline V gene data show CDR1 as SEHNR and CDR2 as FQNEAQ (reference sequence). The CDR3 length is 12 residues. The entire variable domain, with the rest obtained from reference TRBV7-9 and TRBJ2-5, is as follows: DTGVSQNPRHKITKRGQNVTFRCDPISEHNRLYWYRQTLGQGPEFLTYFQNEAQLEKSRLLSDRFSAERPKGSFSTLEIQRTEQGDSAMYLCASSPDLDERYFGPGTRLLVL.

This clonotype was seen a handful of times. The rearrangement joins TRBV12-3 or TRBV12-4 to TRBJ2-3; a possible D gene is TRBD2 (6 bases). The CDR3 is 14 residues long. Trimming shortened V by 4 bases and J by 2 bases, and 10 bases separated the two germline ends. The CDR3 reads CASSSQRATDTQYF. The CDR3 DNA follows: TGTGCCAGCAGTTCCCAGCGGGCCACAGATACGCAGTATTTT.

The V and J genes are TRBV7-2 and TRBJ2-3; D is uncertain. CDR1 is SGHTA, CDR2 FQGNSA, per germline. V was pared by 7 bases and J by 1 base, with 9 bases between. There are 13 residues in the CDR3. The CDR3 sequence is CASNRLGTDTQYF. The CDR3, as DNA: TGTGCCAGCAACCGCCTGGGCACAGATACGCAGTATTTT. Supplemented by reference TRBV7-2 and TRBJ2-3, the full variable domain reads GAGVSQSPSNKVTEKGKDVELRCDPISGHTALYWYRQSLGQGLEFLIYFQGNSAPDKSGLPSDRFSAERTGGSVSTLTIQRTQQEDSAVYLCASNRLGTDTQYFGPGTRLTVL.

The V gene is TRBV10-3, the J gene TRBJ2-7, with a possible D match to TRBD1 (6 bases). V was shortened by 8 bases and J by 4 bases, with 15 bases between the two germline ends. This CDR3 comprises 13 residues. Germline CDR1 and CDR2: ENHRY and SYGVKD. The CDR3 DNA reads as TGTGCCATCGGAGGACAGATGGCTTACGAGCAGTACTTC. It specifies CAIGGQMAYEQYF.

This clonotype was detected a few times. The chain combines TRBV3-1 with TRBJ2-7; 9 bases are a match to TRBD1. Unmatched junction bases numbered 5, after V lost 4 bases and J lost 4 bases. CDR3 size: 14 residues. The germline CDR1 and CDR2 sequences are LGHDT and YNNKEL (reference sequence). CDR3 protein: CASSRTGEGYEQYF. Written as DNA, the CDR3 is TGTGCCAGCAGCCGGACAGGGGAAGGGTACGAGCAGTACTTC.

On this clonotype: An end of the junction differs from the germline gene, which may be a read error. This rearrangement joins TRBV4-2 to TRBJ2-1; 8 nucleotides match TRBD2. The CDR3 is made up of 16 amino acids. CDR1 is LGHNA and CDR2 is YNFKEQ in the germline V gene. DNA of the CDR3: TGTGCCAGCAGCCACGAAGCGGGAGTTAAAGCCAATAAGCAGTTCTTC. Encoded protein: CASSHEAGVKANKQFF.

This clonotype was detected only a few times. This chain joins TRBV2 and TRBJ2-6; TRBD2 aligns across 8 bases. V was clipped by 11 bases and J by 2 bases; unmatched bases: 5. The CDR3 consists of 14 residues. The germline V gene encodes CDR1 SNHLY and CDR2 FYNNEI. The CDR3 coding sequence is TGTGCCGCAGCGGGAGTTACTGGGGCCAACGTCCTGACTTTC. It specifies CAAAGVTGANVLTF. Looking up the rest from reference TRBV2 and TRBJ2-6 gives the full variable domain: EPEVTQTPSHQVTQMGQEVILRCVPISNHLYFYWYRQILGQKVEFLVSFYNNEISEKSEIFDDQFSVERPDGSNFTLKIRSTKLEDSAMYFCAAAGVTGANVLTFGAGSRLTVL.

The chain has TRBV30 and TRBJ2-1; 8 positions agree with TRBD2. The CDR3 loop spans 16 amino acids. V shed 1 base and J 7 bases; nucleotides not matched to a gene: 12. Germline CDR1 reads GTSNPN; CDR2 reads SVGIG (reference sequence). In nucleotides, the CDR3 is TGTGCCTGGAGTGGGGGAGCGGGAGCCCTTGGGAATGAGCAGTTCTTC. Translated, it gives CAWSGGAGALGNEQFF.

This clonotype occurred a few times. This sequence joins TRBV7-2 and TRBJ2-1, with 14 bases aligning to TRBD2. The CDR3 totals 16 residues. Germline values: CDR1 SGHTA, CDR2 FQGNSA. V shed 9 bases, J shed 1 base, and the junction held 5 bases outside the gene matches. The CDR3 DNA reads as TGTGCCAGTGGACTAGCGGGAGGTAAATCCTACAATGAGCAGTTCTTC. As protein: CASGLAGGKSYNEQFF.

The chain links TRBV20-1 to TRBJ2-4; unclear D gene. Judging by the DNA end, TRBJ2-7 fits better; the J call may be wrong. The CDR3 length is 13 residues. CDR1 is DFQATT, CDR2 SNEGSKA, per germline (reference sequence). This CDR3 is CSAATDGAYEQYF. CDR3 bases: TGCAGTGCCGCCACGGACGGAGCCTACGAGCAGTACTTC.

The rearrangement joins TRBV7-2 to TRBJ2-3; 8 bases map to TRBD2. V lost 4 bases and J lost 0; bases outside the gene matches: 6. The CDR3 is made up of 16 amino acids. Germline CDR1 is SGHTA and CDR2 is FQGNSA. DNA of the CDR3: TGTGCCAGCAGCTCAAGACTAGCGAAAAGCACAGATACGCAGTATTTT. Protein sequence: CASSSRLAKSTDTQYF.

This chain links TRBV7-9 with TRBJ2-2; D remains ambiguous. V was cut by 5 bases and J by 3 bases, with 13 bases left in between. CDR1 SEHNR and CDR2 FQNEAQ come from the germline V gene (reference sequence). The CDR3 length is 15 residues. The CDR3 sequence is CASSPPRTDTGELFF. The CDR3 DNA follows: TGTGCCAGCAGCCCCCCCCGGACCGACACCGGGGAGCTGTTTTTT.

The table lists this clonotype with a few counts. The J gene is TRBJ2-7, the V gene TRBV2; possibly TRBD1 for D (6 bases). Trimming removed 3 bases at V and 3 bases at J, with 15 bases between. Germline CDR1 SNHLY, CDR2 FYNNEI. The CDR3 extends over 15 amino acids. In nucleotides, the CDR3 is TGTGCCAGCAGTGATAGTAGGGACACTCGCTACGAGCAGTACTTC. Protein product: CASSDSRDTRYEQYF. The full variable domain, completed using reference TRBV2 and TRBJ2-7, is EPEVTQTPSHQVTQMGQEVILRCVPISNHLYFYWYRQILGQKVEFLVSFYNNEISEKSEIFDDQFSVERPDGSNFTLKIRSTKLEDSAMYFCASSDSRDTRYEQYFGPGTRLTVT.

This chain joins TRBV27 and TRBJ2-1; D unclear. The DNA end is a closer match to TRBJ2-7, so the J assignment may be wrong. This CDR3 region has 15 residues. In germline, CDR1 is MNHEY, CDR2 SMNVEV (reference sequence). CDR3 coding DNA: TGTGCCAGCAGTTTATCACACATGACCTACAATGAGCAGTACTTC. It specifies CASSLSHMTYNEQYF.

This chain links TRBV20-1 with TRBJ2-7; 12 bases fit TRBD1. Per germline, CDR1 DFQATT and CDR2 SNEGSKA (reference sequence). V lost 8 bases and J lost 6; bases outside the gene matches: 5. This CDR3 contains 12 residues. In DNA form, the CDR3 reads TGCAGTCCGGGACAGGGGGCTTCCGAGCAGTACTTC. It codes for CSPGQGASEQYF.

The CDR3 reads CASSNIETGLLHF. As DNA, the CDR3 is TGTGCCAGCAGCAACATCGAGACAGGTCTCCTCCACTTT. The rearrangement uses TRBV7-9 and TRBJ1-6, with TRBD1 as a possible D gene (6 bases). The CDR3 sequence is 13 residues long. In germline, CDR1 is SEHNR, CDR2 FQNEAQ (reference sequence). Trimming took 5 bases from V and 15 from J, leaving 17 bases between them.

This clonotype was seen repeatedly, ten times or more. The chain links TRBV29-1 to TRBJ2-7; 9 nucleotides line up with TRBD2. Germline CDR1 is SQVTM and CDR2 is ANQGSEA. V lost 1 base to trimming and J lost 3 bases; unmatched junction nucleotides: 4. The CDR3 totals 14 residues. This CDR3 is CSVEVRAGGYEQYF. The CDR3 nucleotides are TGCAGCGTTGAAGTTCGAGCGGGAGGCTACGAGCAGTACTTC.

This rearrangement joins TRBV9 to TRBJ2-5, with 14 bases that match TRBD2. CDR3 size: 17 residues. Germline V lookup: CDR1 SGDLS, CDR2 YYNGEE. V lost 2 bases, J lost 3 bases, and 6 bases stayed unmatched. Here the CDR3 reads CASSVRSGLAGEETQYF. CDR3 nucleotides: TGTGCCAGCAGCGTTAGATCGGGACTAGCGGGAGAAGAGACCCAGTACTTC. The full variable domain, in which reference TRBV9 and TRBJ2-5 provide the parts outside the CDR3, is DSGVTQTPKHLITATGQRVTLRCSPRSGDLSVYWYQQSLDQGLQFLIQYYNGEERAKGNILERFSAQQFPDLHSELNLSSLELGDSALYFCASSVRSGLAGEETQYFGPGTRLLVL.